The clone carrying this T cell receptor (beta chain) was counted between two and nine times. Its specificity is unknown. After removal of 5 bases from V and 4 bases from J, the junction contained 8 bases not matched to a gene. From germline, CDR1 is SEHNR and CDR2 FQNEAQ (reference sequence). The CDR3 loop spans 15 amino acids. Study conclusions and caveats: Tumor memory CD4+ T cell TCR gene usage clustered with blood and lymph node memory CD4+ cells and lymph node naive CD4+ cells. Tumor Treg TCRs overlapped most with tumor naive CD4+ cells.

Semi-nested PCR with Nested Universal Primer A followed constant-region reverse priming of full-length variable regions. TCRdb reanalysed the 5' RACE reads using MiXCR and keeps one entry per CDR3 protein. In the table there are tens of thousands of distinct CDR3 sequences, approximately 24% of which are singletons. Memory CD4+ cells were defined as CD4+CD45RO+CD25-. The receptor was derived from a female donor with breast cancer. What was sequenced was memory CD4+ T cells sorted from blood. Subset given: memory CD4+ T cells, CD4+CD45RO+CD25-. The chain links TRBV7-9 to TRBJ1-5; 7 bases align to TRBD1. CDR3 amino acids: CASSPTGYGNQPQHF. DNA of the CDR3: TGTGCCAGCAGCCCGACAGGGTACGGGAATCAGCCCCAGCATTTT.